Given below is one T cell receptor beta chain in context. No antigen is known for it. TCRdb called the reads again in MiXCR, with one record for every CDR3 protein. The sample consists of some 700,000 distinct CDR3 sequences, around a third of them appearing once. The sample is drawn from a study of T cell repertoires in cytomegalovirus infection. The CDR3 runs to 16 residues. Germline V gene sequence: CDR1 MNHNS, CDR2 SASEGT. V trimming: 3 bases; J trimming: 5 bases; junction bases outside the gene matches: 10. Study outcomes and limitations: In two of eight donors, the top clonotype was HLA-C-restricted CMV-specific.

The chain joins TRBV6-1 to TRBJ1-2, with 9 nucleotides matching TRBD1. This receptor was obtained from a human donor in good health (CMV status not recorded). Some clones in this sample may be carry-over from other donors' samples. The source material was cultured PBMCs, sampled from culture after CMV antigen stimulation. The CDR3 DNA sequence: TGTGCCAGCAGTGAGGTAGGGACAGGGCGGACATATGGCTACACCTTC. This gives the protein CASSEVGTGRTYGYTF.